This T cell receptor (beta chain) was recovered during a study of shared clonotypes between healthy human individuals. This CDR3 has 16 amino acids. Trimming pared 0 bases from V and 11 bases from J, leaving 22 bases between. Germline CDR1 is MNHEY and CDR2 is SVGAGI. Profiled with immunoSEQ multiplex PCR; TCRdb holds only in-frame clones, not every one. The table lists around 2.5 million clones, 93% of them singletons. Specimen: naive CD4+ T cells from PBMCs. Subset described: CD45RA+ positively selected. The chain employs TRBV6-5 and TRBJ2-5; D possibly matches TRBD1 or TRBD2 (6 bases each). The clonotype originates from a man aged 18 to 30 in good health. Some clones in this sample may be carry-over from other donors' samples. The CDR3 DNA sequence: TGTGCCAGCAGTTACTCGATATGGGGGGCAGAACGGGAGCAGTACTTC. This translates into CASSYSIWGAEREQYF.